This TCR beta chain is drawn from a study of human T cells and chemical hapten exposure. Overall study results and limits: Positive correlation was observed between PT1 expanded TCR counts and patch test score.

This clonotype was recorded at least ten times. The target antigen is unknown. Germline values: CDR1 MGHRA, CDR2 YSYEKL. V was clipped by 1 base and J by 1 base, with 9 bases between them. The CDR3 contains 15 residues. As processed by the authors: A typical sample had roughly 91,000 TCRs, with about 20,000 to 700,000 overall. MiXCR, applied by TCRdb to the RACE reads, yields one record per CDR3 protein. The V and J calls come from TCRdb's annotation, not from the publication. This table has some 60,000 distinct CDR3 sequences, about 11% appearing once. Time point defined: pre-sensitization, week 0. The treatment is: therapeutic diphenylcyclopropenone sensitization with weekly scalp DPC. Blood was collected ahead of every patch test applied.

Here the sequenced sample was whole blood, taken in connection with sensitization to the hapten diphenylcyclopropenone (DPC). The chain carries TRBV4-1 and TRBJ2-3, with D possibly TRBD2 on 6 matching bases. The source is a woman aged 40 to 55 with alopecia areata. Some clones in this sample may be carry-over from other donors' samples. In DNA form, the CDR3 reads TGCGCCAGCAGCCAAGGGTCTAGCGGCACAGATACGCAGTATTTT. This gives the protein CASSQGSSGTDTQYF.